A single sample gave rise to the 27 T cell receptor beta chains below, sequenced in a study of vaccination effects on CD4 cells after COVID-19. Culture proceeded for about ten days, and CD4+ T cells were then isolated. Two doses of either BNT162b2 or mRNA-1273 were given to each participant. TCRdb keeps only in-frame clones here, not all; method: immunoSEQ multiplex PCR. The table shows 66,000 or so clones, with 65% to 80% occurring only once. No antigen is known for these receptors. The sequenced sample was CD4+ T cells from PBMCs cultured without peptide, obtained after COVID-19 vaccination. The source is a human donor who received a COVID-19 vaccine.

The chain joins TRBV25-1 to TRBJ2-1, with a weak D call TRBD1 (6 bases). The germline V gene encodes CDR1 MGHDK and CDR2 SYGVNS. Trimming took off 5 bases at V and 3 bases at J, with 17 bases between the two ends. This CDR3 is 16 amino acids long. The CDR3 DNA is TGTGCCAGCAGTACCCTCGGACAGTATTTCTACAATGAGCAGTTCTTC. It translates to CASSTLGQYFYNEQFF.

This rearrangement joins TRBV2 to TRBJ1-2; D gene ambiguous. The V gene lost 3 bases and the J gene lost 0 bases, with 8 bases spanning the gap. CDR3 size: 14 residues. The V gene's germline CDR1 is SNHLY and CDR2 FYNNEI. The DNA of the CDR3 is TGTGCCAGCAGTGATGACCTGTCTAACTATGGCTACACCTTC. Protein product: CASSDDLSNYGYTF.

This chain uses TRBV10-3 with TRBJ2-7; a possible D gene is TRBD2 (6 bases). CDR1 is ENHRY and CDR2 is SYGVKD in the germline V gene. The length of the CDR3 is 15 residues. V was cut by 8 bases and J by 0 bases, with 17 bases left in between. The CDR3 protein is CAIVPRGDFSYEQYV. The CDR3 coding sequence is TGTGCCATCGTCCCACGCGGGGACTTCTCCTACGAGCAGTACGTC.

V usage is TRBV7-9 and J usage is TRBJ2-3, with 8 bases matching TRBD1. CDR3 length equals 15 residues. Per germline, CDR1 SEHNR and CDR2 FQNEAQ (reference sequence). Trimming at V came to 3 bases and at J to 2 bases, leaving 4 bases not matched to a gene. The CDR3 reads CASSLTGADTDTQYF. The CDR3 nucleotides read TGTGCCAGCAGCTTGACAGGGGCCGACACAGATACGCAGTATTTT.

The chain employs TRBV9 and TRBJ2-1; D is unclear. Trimming left V 4 bases short and J 2 bases short, with 13 bases between. Germline CDR1 reads SGDLS; CDR2 reads YYNGEE. The length of the CDR3 is 15 residues. CDR3 region: CASSLTPTAYNEQFF. In DNA form, the CDR3 reads TGTGCCAGCAGCCTTACCCCAACCGCCTACAATGAGCAGTTCTTC.

This chain uses TRBV24-1 with TRBJ2-5; the D call may be TRBD1 or TRBD2 (6 bases each). Germline-derived CDR1 and CDR2 are KGHDR and SFDVKD. With 5 bases removed from V and 5 bases from J, the gap between germline ends came to 17 bases. This CDR3 is built from 15 residues. The DNA for the CDR3 is TGTGCCACCAGTGTATCCGGGGGCAGCCGGGAGACCCAGTACTTC. It yields the protein CATSVSGGSRETQYF.

The chain couples TRBV2 to TRBJ1-1; TRBD1 matches at 7 bases. This CDR3 is 13 amino acids long. The germline gives CDR1 SNHLY, CDR2 FYNNEI. V trimming: 7 bases; J trimming: 5 bases; junction bases outside the gene matches: 7. The CDR3 nucleotides read TGTGCCAGCATCAACCAGGGGGGGACTGAAGCTTTCTTT. This gives the protein CASINQGGTEAFF.

This chain joins TRBV2 and TRBJ1-2; 11 nucleotides align to TRBD1. The ends lost 6 bases at V and 4 bases at J; junction bases unmatched: 7. Germline V gene lookup returns CDR1 SNHLY and CDR2 FYNNEI. The CDR3 has 15 residues. CDR3 in amino acids: CASSSGTGGSYGYTF. As DNA, the CDR3 is TGTGCCAGCAGCTCTGGGACAGGGGGGAGCTATGGCTACACCTTC.

The chain is built from TRBV27 and TRBJ1-2; D not certain. There are 15 residues in the CDR3. Germline V gives CDR1 MNHEY, CDR2 SMNVEV (reference sequence). V lost 2 bases to trimming and J lost 4 bases, with 14 bases between them. In DNA form, the CDR3 reads TGTGCCAGCAGTTTAGATCAGGCCAGACGCTATGGCTACACCTTC. Amino acids: CASSLDQARRYGYTF.

The chain combines TRBV7-8 with TRBJ2-1; D is unresolved. The V end was cut by 6 bases, the J end by 4 bases, with 13 bases between. Germline CDR1 reads SGHVS; CDR2 reads FQNEAQ. The CDR3 spans 14 residues. The CDR3 here is CASSGWAEYNEQFF. The CDR3 coding sequence is TGTGCCAGCAGTGGGTGGGCGGAATACAATGAGCAGTTCTTC. Supplemented by reference TRBV7-8 and TRBJ2-1, the full variable domain reads GAGVSQSPRYKVAKRGQDVALRCDPISGHVSLFWYQQALGQGPEFLTYFQNEAQLDKSGLPSDRFFAERPEGSVSTLKIQRTQQEDSAVYLCASSGWAEYNEQFFGPGTRLTVL.

The chain is built from TRBV5-5 and TRBJ1-5; TRBD1 agrees at 9 bases. The germline V gene encodes CDR1 SGHKS and CDR2 YYEKEE (reference sequence). The CDR3 sequence is 16 residues long. The V gene end was trimmed by 3 bases and the J gene end by 6 bases; junction bases not matched to a gene: 10. CDR3 DNA sequence: TGTGCCAGCAGCTCCTTACCGGGACAGGGAGGTCAGCCCCAGCATTTT. Protein product: CASSSLPGQGGQPQHF.

The V call is TRBV5-1, the J call TRBJ2-5, with TRBD1 identical over 12 bases. V trimming: 2 bases; J trimming: 2 bases; junction bases outside the gene matches: 4. This CDR3 comprises 16 residues. From germline, CDR1 is SGHRS and CDR2 YFSETQ. DNA for the CDR3: TGCGCCAGCAGCTTAGGGACAGGGGGCCGACAAGAGACCCAGTACTTC. As protein: CASSLGTGGRQETQYF.

In this sample, this clone turned up a few times. The V and J genes are TRBV4-1 and TRBJ1-2; D gene uncertain. This CDR3 has 14 residues. V lost 2 bases to trimming and J lost 8 bases, with 15 bases between them. Germline V gene lookup returns CDR1 MGHRA and CDR2 YSYEKL. For the CDR3, the DNA is TGCGCCAGCAGCCAACCGGGCCCTTCGGTCGGCTACACCTTC. Its protein is CASSQPGPSVGYTF.

This chain connects TRBV11-2 to TRBJ1-1; D gene unclear. Trimming removed 1 base from V and 4 bases from J, with 16 bases in between. The CDR3 runs 16 residues. Per the germline V gene, CDR1 is SGHAT and CDR2 is FQNNGV. This CDR3 reads CASSLVANSLSTEAFF. CDR3 coding DNA: TGTGCCAGCAGCTTAGTGGCCAACTCCCTGAGCACTGAAGCTTTCTTT.

The V gene is TRBV6-4, the J gene TRBJ2-3, with 8 bases identical to TRBD1. The length of the CDR3 is 14 residues. With 8 bases clipped from V and 2 bases from J, the junction kept 6 bases outside the gene matches. Germline V lookup: CDR1 MRHNA, CDR2 SNTAGT. CDR3 amino acids: CASGWDRLTDTQYF. The CDR3 DNA sequence: TGTGCCAGCGGATGGGACAGGCTCACAGATACGCAGTATTTT.

V usage is TRBV19 and J usage is TRBJ1-2, with 7 bases fitting TRBD1. There are 15 residues in the CDR3. With 3 bases clipped from V and 4 bases from J, the junction kept 8 bases outside the gene matches. CDR1 and CDR2 (germline): LNHDA, SQIVND (reference sequence). The CDR3 here is CASSIGPGQSYGYTF. The CDR3 coding sequence is TGTGCCAGTAGTATTGGCCCGGGACAGAGCTATGGCTACACCTTC. The full variable domain, rest sourced from reference TRBV19 and TRBJ1-2, is DGGITQSPKYLFRKEGQNVTLSCEQNLNHDAMYWYRQDPGQGLRLIYYSQIVNDFQKGDIAEGYSVSREKKESFPLTVTSAQKNPTAFYLCASSIGPGQSYGYTFGSGTRLTVV.

This clone was seen only a few times. The gene calls are TRBV7-2 and TRBJ1-6; 7 nucleotides line up with TRBD1. J was trimmed by 6 bases and V by 4 bases; bases with no gene match: 6. Germline V gives CDR1 SGHTA, CDR2 FQGNSA. The CDR3 spans 15 residues. CDR3: CASSSRQGLNSPLHF. DNA for the CDR3: TGTGCCAGCAGCTCACGACAGGGACTTAATTCACCCCTCCACTTT.

This chain links TRBV15 with TRBJ2-3, with TRBD1 identical over 7 bases. Germline trimming cut 1 base from V and 0 bases from J; bases unmatched to any gene: 1. The V gene's germline CDR1 is LNHNV and CDR2 YYDKDF (reference sequence). The CDR3 consists of 15 residues. The chain's CDR3 is CATSRGTGSTDTQYF. DNA of the CDR3: TGTGCCACCAGCAGAGGGACAGGTAGCACAGATACGCAGTATTTT.

The chain has TRBV29-1 and TRBJ2-5; possibly TRBD2 for D (6 bases). Trimming removed 7 bases from V and 3 bases from J, with 12 bases in between. The CDR3 length is 12 residues. CDR1 and CDR2 from the germline V gene are SQVTM and ANQGSEA. The CDR3 sequence is CSAVEGEETQYF. In DNA form, the CDR3 reads TGCAGCGCTGTGGAGGGTGAAGAGACCCAGTACTTC.

V and J are TRBV28 and TRBJ1-5, with a weak D call TRBD1 (6 bases). Germline CDR1 and CDR2: MDHEN and SYDVKM. CDR3 length: 14 amino acids. V lost 5 bases, J lost 2 bases, and 10 bases lay in between. This CDR3 reads CASSMRQGNQPQHF. The CDR3 nucleotides read TGTGCCAGCAGTATGCGACAGGGCAATCAGCCCCAGCATTTT. The full variable domain, with the rest looked up from reference TRBV28 and TRBJ1-5, is DVKVTQSSRYLVKRTGEKVFLECVQDMDHENMFWYRQDPGLGLRLIYFSYDVKMKEKGDIPEGYSVSREKKERFSLILESASTNQTSMYLCASSMRQGNQPQHFGDGTRLSIL.

The CDR3 spells CASRPRQGASGYTF. CDR3 nucleotides: TGTGCCAGCAGACCACGACAGGGGGCATCTGGCTACACCTTC. J is TRBJ1-2 and V is TRBV28, with 10 bases matching TRBD1. Germline-derived CDR1 and CDR2 are MDHEN and SYDVKM. V dropped 6 bases and J dropped 7; count of bases not matched to a gene: 8. This CDR3 spans 14 amino acids.

The CDR3: CASSLITAIYNEQFF. CDR3 sequence (DNA): TGTGCCAGCAGCTTAATTACGGCCATCTACAATGAGCAGTTCTTC. V is TRBV7-2 and J is TRBJ2-1; no reliable D call. The germline V gene encodes CDR1 SGHTA and CDR2 FQGNSA. V lost 2 bases, J lost 3 bases, and 11 bases lay in between. The CDR3 runs 15 residues.

The V gene is TRBV2, the J gene TRBJ2-1; D gene unclear. The length of the CDR3 is 14 residues. Looked up from germline, CDR1 is SNHLY and CDR2 is FYNNEI. V lost 6 bases and J lost 3, with 12 bases in between. Here the CDR3 reads CASSLAMGYNEQFF. CDR3 bases: TGTGCCAGCAGCTTAGCTATGGGCTACAATGAGCAGTTCTTC. Using reference TRBV2 and TRBJ2-1 for the parts outside the CDR3, the full variable domain is EPEVTQTPSHQVTQMGQEVILRCVPISNHLYFYWYRQILGQKVEFLVSFYNNEISEKSEIFDDQFSVERPDGSNFTLKIRSTKLEDSAMYFCASSLAMGYNEQFFGPGTRLTVL.

The rearrangement links TRBV3-1 (or the pseudogene TRBV3-2) to TRBJ2-5, with 10 bases matching TRBD2. CDR1 LGHDT and CDR2 YNNKEL come from the germline V gene (reference sequence). V lost 7 bases, J lost 4 bases, and 9 bases stayed unmatched. The CDR3 spans 15 residues. In nucleotides, the CDR3 is TGTGCCAGCAACCCTAGCGGGGGTCAAGTAGAGACCCAGTACTTC. Translation gives CASNPSGGQVETQYF.

This sequence joins TRBV6-5 and TRBJ1-5; D is uncertain. Trimming shortened V by 6 bases and J by 3 bases, and 12 bases separated the two germline ends. CDR1 MNHEY and CDR2 SVGAGI come from the germline V gene. The CDR3 totals 14 residues. The CDR3, as DNA: TGTGCCAGCAGACCGGGGTTGGCCAATCAGCCCCAGCATTTT. Protein: CASRPGLANQPQHF.

This chain connects TRBV5-6 to TRBJ1-2; TRBD1 matches at 8 bases. The germline gives CDR1 SGHDT, CDR2 YYEEEE. This CDR3 region has 13 residues. Losses at the gene ends were 4 bases for V and 8 bases for J; bases not matched to a gene: 7. The CDR3 region has the DNA TGTGCCAGCAGCAACCAGGGGGCGCGGGGCTACACCTTC. Translation gives CASSNQGARGYTF.

V gene TRBV30 combines with J gene TRBJ1-5; no definite D call. The CDR3 consists of 13 residues. Germline V lookup: CDR1 GTSNPN, CDR2 SVGIG (reference sequence). Trimming left V 5 bases short and J 3 bases short, with 11 bases between. CDR3 in DNA: TGTGCCTGGTCCTCGAACACCAATCAGCCCCAGCATTTT. Amino acid sequence: CAWSSNTNQPQHF.